A selection of T cell receptor beta chains follows, all from one sample in a study of T cell repertoires in cytomegalovirus infection. MiXCR, run by TCRdb on the reads, gives a single entry per CDR3 protein. In the table there are approximately 290,000 distinct CDR3 sequences, about 23% of which are singletons. Sequencing input: PBMCs. Receptor source: a human donor in good health (CMV status not recorded). Some clones in this sample may be carry-over from other donors' samples. The CDR3 runs from the conserved cysteine through the conserved F or W. The order of the fields is D gene, V gene, clone size, J gene, CDR3 protein, CDR3 DNA. The D gene is left open where the match is weak. Only part of the rows carry a size: once, few, many, or a class if the clone is expanded.

-,TRBV11-2,-,TRBJ1-1,CASSSAGGHAEAFF,TGTGCCAGCAGCTCCGCCGGCGGGCACGCTGAAGCTTTCTTT
-,TRBV29-1,few,TRBJ1-1,CSGGLDTEAFF,TGCAGCGGTGGGTTAGACACTGAAGCTTTCTTT
-,TRBV6-2/TRBV6-3,few,TRBJ2-2,CASSGTGAKTGELFF,TGTGCCAGCAGTGGTACGGGGGCGAAGACCGGGGAGCTGTTTTTT
TRBD1,TRBV2,few,TRBJ1-2,CASGGTAYGYTF,TGTGCCAGCGGGGGGACAGCCTATGGCTACACCTTC
-,TRBV10-3,-,TRBJ1-1,CAISESRPMNTEAFF,TGTGCCATCAGTGAGTCGAGACCCATGAACACTGAAGCTTTCTTT
-,TRBV10-3,few,TRBJ1-3,CAISPILGPGNTIYF,TGTGCCATCAGCCCTATCCTAGGTCCTGGAAACACCATATATTTT
-,TRBV20-1,few,TRBJ2-7,CSARDPNGGEQYF,TGCAGTGCTAGAGACCCAAACGGAGGCGAGCAGTACTTC
-,TRBV29-1,-,TRBJ1-4,CSVWSPEGEKLFF,TGCAGCGTTTGGTCCCCTGAGGGTGAAAAACTGTTTTTT
-,TRBV29-1,few,TRBJ2-1,CSVEGTPRYNEQFF,TGCAGCGTTGAAGGGACTCCCCGCTACAATGAGCAGTTCTTC
-,TRBV20-1,-,TRBJ1-2,CSAGAVYGYTF,TGCAGTGCAGGGGCGGTCTATGGCTACACCTTC
-,TRBV7-4,-,TRBJ1-1,CASGLNTDTEAFF,TGTGCCAGCGGCTTAAATACGGACACTGAAGCTTTCTTT